There are many counts of the clone carrying this T cell receptor (beta chain). Its antigen is as yet unknown. The sample originates from a study of T cells in Graves' hyperthyroidism and ophthalmopathy. The overall study: Peripheral blood sampling occurred at initial diagnosis, before any treatment. Study findings and constraints: Ophthalmopathy and stable hyperthyroidism were told apart by a 13 V-J model.

RNA transcripts yielded amplified TCR beta CDR3 regions. HTBI primers drove first-round RT-PCR of the TCR CDR3. Each CDR3 protein is one row after TCRdb ran MiXCR on the multiplex PCR reads. Here the sample spans tens of thousands of distinct CDR3 sequences, roughly 45% being singletons. This CDR3 comprises 16 residues. After removal of 3 bases from V and 6 bases from J, the junction contained 9 bases not matched to a gene. Uncontrolled infection, other autoimmune disease, pregnancy and lactation each barred patients from inclusion. The chain joins TRBV12-3 or TRBV12-4 to TRBJ2-1, with TRBD2 identical over 9 bases. The sequenced sample consisted of blood. This receptor was taken from a woman aged 25 to 39 with Graves' hyperthyroidism. CDR3 in DNA: TGTGCCAGCAGTTTTCACGGGACTAGCCAAATCAATGAGCAGTTCTTC. Its protein product is CASSFHGTSQINEQFF.